This TCR beta chain was recovered during a study of T cells after yellow fever vaccination. Study-level information: Fractions of limited cellularity were prepared by means of SMART-Seq v4 Ultra Low Input. Findings and caveats of the study: FACS-sorted repertoires might harbor abundant contaminating clonotypes from the bulk population.

The junction had 6 bases not matched to a gene; V was cut back by 6 bases and J by 8 bases. Per the germline V gene, CDR1 is MGHRA and CDR2 is YSYEKL. The CDR3 contains 14 residues. Making TCR cDNA involved 5'RACE template switching, which added UMIs and a universal primer site. MiXCR was run by TCRdb on the 5' RACE reads, yielding one entry per CDR3 protein. The sample includes around 320,000 distinct CDR3 sequences, approximately 4% seen only once; the top ten take roughly a fifth. This clonotype was observed a handful of times. Its antigen remains unknown. The source material was PBMCs, sampled 15 days after the yellow fever booster vaccination. The chain couples TRBV4-1 to TRBJ2-2, with TRBD1 matching 10 bases. The sequence came from a young man who received the YFV17D yellow fever vaccine. The CDR3 bases are TGCGCCAGCAGAGGGACAGGGGCGAGAGGGGAGCTGTTTTTT. Translation: CASRGTGARGELFF.